This note documents a single TCR beta chain sequence. What it binds is not known. This sample is drawn from a study of shared clonotypes between healthy human individuals. Broader study findings: Shared clonotypes across all four donors exceeded non-shared ones in generation probability. The small donor group covered limited genetic and exposure diversity. Generally, naive subsets (rather than memory subsets) showed larger estimated richness.

Deep-level settings were used for running the assay. Data came from immunoSEQ multiplex PCR; TCRdb stores just in-frame clones and leaves some out. This sample has roughly 2,300,000 clones, with less than 95% found just once. Germline loops: CDR1 MDHEN, CDR2 SYDVKM. V was clipped by 5 bases and J by 2 bases; unmatched bases: 6. This CDR3 comprises 15 residues. The sequence was collected from a man between 18 and 35 years old in good health. Some clones in this sample may be carry-over from other donors' samples. This chain connects TRBV28 to TRBJ2-1, with 7 positions matching TRBD1. The sequencing sample was made of naive CD4+ T cells from PBMCs. Subset in this sample: CD45RA+ positively selected. The CDR3 reads CASSTHQGAYNEQFF. The CDR3 DNA sequence: TGTGCCAGCAGTACTCACCAGGGGGCCTACAATGAGCAGTTCTTC.